This T cell receptor (beta chain) was observed in a study of T cell responses to AZD1222 COVID-19 vaccine. Turning to the study itself: Second-dose intervals of approximately 4 or approximately 12 weeks were pooled. Study conclusions and caveats: The study identified only 6 or 7 AZD1222 recipients as seropositive at baseline.

The assay was immunoSEQ multiplex PCR, and TCRdb's table has in-frame clones only and misses some. The sample has about 180,000 clones; 85% to 90% are singletons. The CDR3 runs to 14 residues. Between the trimmed V and J ends, which lost 1 base and 4 bases, there was a span of 10 bases. CDR1 is SGHDN and CDR2 is FVKESK in the germline V gene. To note about this clone: The antigen is unknown.

The sequences come from peripheral blood, collected on day 0 of AZD1222 vaccination. This receptor was taken from an adult in good health. The rearrangement joins TRBV14 to TRBJ1-1; D call uncertain. DNA for the CDR3: TGTGCCAGCAGCCAAGGAGGGCGGACCACTGAAGCTTTCTTT. It specifies CASSQGGRTTEAFF.